These 28 T cell receptor beta chains came from one sample sequenced in a study of T-cell reconstitution after alpha-beta-depleted transplantation in children. Preparing the TCRbeta library involved the use of unique molecular identifiers. TCRdb analysed the PCR reads with MiXCR anew, one entry per CDR3 protein. The sample holds approximately 420,000 distinct CDR3 sequences, 9.5% to 13% seen once. Sample: PBMCs from the stem cell graft donor, taken from the stem cell graft. These receptors came from a human donor who donated a stem cell graft to a child with acute myeloid leukemia.

This clonotype occurred many times. The chain carries TRBV5-8 and TRBJ1-2, with D perhaps matching TRBD1 (6 bases). V lost 1 base to trimming and J lost 0 bases, with 7 bases between them. Looked up from germline, CDR1 is SGHTS and CDR2 is YDEGEE. The CDR3 totals 14 residues. CDR3 bases: TGTGCCAGCAGCTTGCGACAGGCTAACTATGGCTACACCTTC. Amino acid sequence: CASSLRQANYGYTF.

This clonotype was seen more than once but under ten times. V is TRBV7-9 and J is TRBJ2-2; 9 bases are a match to TRBD1. The CDR3 is 15 residues long. V shed 5 bases, J shed 5 bases, and the junction held 6 bases outside the gene matches. Germline V lookup: CDR1 SEHNR, CDR2 FQNEAQ (reference sequence). CDR3 residues: CASSEDRGGTGELFF. The CDR3 DNA sequence: TGTGCCAGCAGCGAGGACAGGGGAGGAACCGGGGAGCTGTTTTTT.

This chain connects TRBV20-1 to TRBJ2-5; D is tentatively TRBD1 or TRBD2 (5 bases each). This CDR3 contains 15 residues. Trimming took 0 bases from V and 5 from J, leaving 16 bases between them. Per the germline V gene, CDR1 is DFQATT and CDR2 is SNEGSKA (reference sequence). The CDR3 loop is CSARDRRAGEETQYF. The CDR3 DNA reads as TGCAGTGCTAGAGATCGCAGGGCGGGCGAGGAGACCCAGTACTTC.

A few counts support this clonotype. V usage is TRBV9 and J usage is TRBJ2-3; D remains unclear. Germline CDR1 reads SGDLS; CDR2 reads YYNGEE. V was pared by 0 bases and J by 0 bases, with 11 bases between. The CDR3 consists of 16 residues. The CDR3 DNA is TGTGCCAGCAGCGTAGATCCCGCCTCTAGCACAGATACGCAGTATTTT. It specifies CASSVDPASSTDTQYF. The whole variable domain, remainder taken from reference TRBV9 and TRBJ2-3, is DSGVTQTPKHLITATGQRVTLRCSPRSGDLSVYWYQQSLDQGLQFLIQYYNGEERAKGNILERFSAQQFPDLHSELNLSSLELGDSALYFCASSVDPASSTDTQYFGPGTRLTVL.

There are a few counts of this clonotype. An end of the junction does not agree with germline; a read error may underlie this. The genes are TRBV6-1 and TRBJ1-1, with TRBD1 identical over 7 bases. The CDR3 has 14 residues. Germline CDR1 MNHNS, CDR2 SASEGT. In DNA form, the CDR3 reads TGTGCCAGCAGTAAAGCACAGGGGCACACTGAAGCTTTCTTT. Translated: CASSKAQGHTEAFF.

This clonotype occurred many times. The chain links TRBV7-6 to TRBJ2-1; 8 bases align to TRBD1. CDR3 length: 15 amino acids. V trimming: 7 bases; J trimming: 0 bases; junction bases outside the gene matches: 5. Per germline, CDR1 SGHVS and CDR2 FNYEAQ. In DNA form, the CDR3 reads TGTGCCAGCAATATACAGGGGGGCTCCTACAATGAGCAGTTCTTC. Its protein is CASNIQGGSYNEQFF.

V gene TRBV5-5 combines with J gene TRBJ1-6; 7 nucleotides align to TRBD1. The CDR3 length is 14 residues. The trim removed 6 bases at V and 6 bases at J, leaving 6 bases unmatched. Per germline, CDR1 SGHKS and CDR2 YYEKEE (reference sequence). CDR3 protein: CASIPGQLNSPLHF. In DNA, the CDR3 is TGTGCCAGCATCCCGGGACAGCTTAATTCACCCCTCCACTTT.

This clonotype occurred many times. The gene calls are TRBV25-1 and TRBJ2-5; D is unresolved. Germline CDR1 and CDR2: MGHDK and SYGVNS. The CDR3 extends over 12 amino acids. The ends were cut back, 2 bases at V and 2 bases at J, with 3 bases in the middle. CDR3 bases: TGTGCCAGCAGTGAAAAACAAGAGACCCAGTACTTC. As protein: CASSEKQETQYF.

V usage is TRBV12-3 or TRBV12-4 and J usage is TRBJ2-2; possible D gene TRBD1, 5 bases. With 2 bases removed from V and 5 bases from J, the gap between germline ends came to 12 bases. The CDR3 runs to 15 residues. In DNA form, the CDR3 reads TGTGCCAGCAGTTTATACAGGACAACTACCGGGGAGCTGTTTTTT. It encodes CASSLYRTTTGELFF.

This clonotype was recorded at least ten times. The chain combines TRBV5-1 with TRBJ2-2; the match to TRBD1 covers 7 bases. Germline V CDR1 and CDR2: SGHRS, YFSETQ. The CDR3 sequence is 15 residues long. J was trimmed by 0 bases and V by 3 bases; bases with no gene match: 2. The CDR3 DNA is TGCGCCAGCAGCTGGGACAGCCCGAACACCGGGGAGCTGTTTTTT. Its translation: CASSWDSPNTGELFF.

The genes are TRBV15 and TRBJ1-4, with D possibly TRBD1 on 6 matching bases. The CDR3 sequence is 12 residues long. The V and J ends lost 7 bases and 8 bases respectively, with 11 bases between them. Germline CDR1 and CDR2: LNHNV and YYDKDF (reference sequence). The CDR3: CATKGDGEKLFF. The DNA for the CDR3 is TGTGCCACCAAGGGGGATGGCGAAAAACTGTTTTTT. Filled out from reference TRBV15 and TRBJ1-4, the complete variable domain reads DAMVIQNPRYQVTQFGKPVTLSCSQTLNHNVMYWYQQKSSQAPKLLFHYYDKDFNNEADTPDNFQSRRPNTSFCFLDIRSPGLGDTAMYLCATKGDGEKLFFGSGTQLSVL.

This clonotype was counted ten times or more. The rearrangement joins TRBV30 to TRBJ1-2; 8 bases agree with TRBD1. The CDR3 runs to 15 residues. Germline trimming cut 3 bases from V and 6 bases from J; bases unmatched to any gene: 12. Per the germline V gene, CDR1 is GTSNPN and CDR2 is SVGIG (reference sequence). In nucleotides, the CDR3 is TGTGCCTGGAGCGTCGACAGGGGTGGCGCGCATGGCTACACCTTC. It specifies CAWSVDRGGAHGYTF.

The chain is built from TRBV4-2 and TRBJ1-1; no clear D gene. V lost 5 bases to trimming and J lost 8 bases, with 12 bases between them. The CDR3 totals 12 residues. Germline assignment: CDR1 LGHNA and CDR2 YNFKEQ. The CDR3 DNA reads TGTGCCAGCAGCAGTTACTACTCGGAAGCTTTCTTT. Translated, it gives CASSSYYSEAFF.

Remarks on this clonotype: An end of the junction differs from the germline gene, which may be a read error. The J gene is TRBJ1-4, the V gene TRBV6-1, with D possibly matching TRBD1 (5 bases). Germline CDR1 MNHNS, CDR2 SASEGT. CDR3 length: 15 residues. CDR3 sequence: CASSEDQGTNEKLFF. DNA of the CDR3: TGTGCCAGCAGCGAAGACCAGGGAACTAATGAAAAACTGTTTTTT.

This chain uses TRBV29-1 with TRBJ1-2; tentative D call: TRBD1 (5 bases). This CDR3 comprises 12 residues. Trimming stripped 7 bases from V and 3 bases from J, with 12 bases between. Looked up from germline, CDR1 is SQVTM and CDR2 is ANQGSEA. The CDR3 sequence is CSGTGLDYGYTF. The CDR3 DNA reads TGCAGCGGCACGGGACTAGACTATGGCTACACCTTC.

The table lists this clonotype with a few counts. The rearrangement links TRBV5-6 to TRBJ2-5, with no clear D. This CDR3 has 13 residues. V was pared by 0 bases and J by 4 bases, with 7 bases between. CDR1 is SGHDT, CDR2 YYEEEE, per germline. The CDR3 DNA sequence: TGTGCCAGCAGCTTGGGCCCCACAGAGACCCAGTACTTC. Translation gives CASSLGPTETQYF.

The genes are TRBV7-2 and TRBJ2-4; 8 bases are a match to TRBD1. With V trimmed by 1 base and J by 1 base, 3 bases remained unmatched. This CDR3 region has 16 residues. Per germline, CDR1 SGHTA and CDR2 FQGNSA. The CDR3 DNA sequence: TGTGCCAGCAGCTTAGGCACAGGGGGGGCCAAAAACATTCAGTACTTC. Residues: CASSLGTGGAKNIQYF.

This CDR3 is CSAEAGGGADTQYF. CDR3 DNA: TGCAGTGCGGAAGCGGGGGGAGGCGCAGATACGCAGTATTTT. The chain uses TRBV20-1 and TRBJ2-3; 9 bases match TRBD2. This CDR3 is built from 14 residues. The germline gives CDR1 DFQATT, CDR2 SNEGSKA (reference sequence). J gave up 4 bases and V 6 bases, and 8 bases lay outside the gene matches.

The genes are TRBV12-3 or TRBV12-4 and TRBJ2-1; 9 nucleotides align to TRBD2. V gave up 6 bases and J gave up 1 base; unmatched junction bases: 10. CDR3 length equals 17 residues. The CDR3 nucleotides are TGTGCCAGCAGCCCCTTTAGCGGGGGTTTATCCTACAATGAGCAGTTCTTC. This translates into CASSPFSGGLSYNEQFF.

The rearrangement joins TRBV29-1 to TRBJ2-1; D remains unclear. Germline lookup yields CDR1 SQVTM and CDR2 ANQGSEA. The CDR3 totals 11 residues. V was trimmed by 0 bases and J by 9 bases, leaving 6 bases between them. CDR3 protein: CSVEDEGEQFF. Written as DNA, the CDR3 is TGCAGCGTTGAAGATGAAGGTGAGCAGTTCTTC.

This clonotype was seen a few times. This rearrangement joins TRBV10-3 to TRBJ1-1; D uncertain. Germline lookup yields CDR1 ENHRY and CDR2 SYGVKD. This CDR3 comprises 13 residues. Trimming shortened V by 2 bases and J by 5 bases, and 9 bases separated the two germline ends. The CDR3 here is CAISEAKGTEAFF. The CDR3 DNA reads TGTGCCATCAGTGAGGCTAAAGGGACTGAAGCTTTCTTT.

This clonotype was detected only a few times. This chain joins TRBV6-1 and TRBJ2-5; either TRBD1 or TRBD2 may fit D (6 bases each). This CDR3 spans 15 amino acids. V was clipped by 6 bases and J by 5 bases, with 19 bases between them. Germline V lookup: CDR1 MNHNS, CDR2 SASEGT. The CDR3 sequence is CASSRNTGGQETQYF. The CDR3 DNA follows: TGTGCCAGCAGCCGTAACACTGGGGGGCAGGAGACCCAGTACTTC.

This clonotype showed up just a few times. The gene calls are TRBV11-2 and TRBJ2-1; tentative D call: TRBD2 (6 bases). Germline V gene data show CDR1 as SGHAT and CDR2 as FQNNGV. The CDR3 extends over 11 amino acids. The CDR3 DNA reads TGTGCTACTGGCGGGAACATTGAGCAGTTCTTC. It yields the protein CATGGNIEQFF.

This clonotype showed up many times. The DNA for the CDR3 is TGCAGTGCCCAGCCGGGCGATTCGGCCACTGAAGCTTTCTTT. Its protein is CSAQPGDSATEAFF. This chain links TRBV20-1 with TRBJ1-1; D unresolved. V was trimmed by 6 bases and J by 4 bases, leaving 18 bases between them. Germline CDR1 reads DFQATT; CDR2 reads SNEGSKA (reference sequence). The CDR3 loop spans 14 amino acids.

This clonotype was seen more than once but under ten times. This sequence joins TRBV5-5 and TRBJ2-5; 7 bases agree with TRBD1. After removal of 4 bases from V and 7 bases from J, the junction contained 10 bases not matched to a gene. CDR1 is SGHKS, CDR2 YYEKEE, per germline (reference sequence). There are 14 residues in the CDR3. The CDR3 DNA reads TGTGCCAGCAGCGGGATGACAGGGTCCGGGACCCAGTACTTC. Translated, it gives CASSGMTGSGTQYF.

V is TRBV11-2 and J is TRBJ1-6; TRBD1 is a possible D gene (5 bases). Trimming took 5 bases from V and 7 from J, leaving 21 bases between them. The CDR3 covers 17 residues. CDR1 and CDR2 (germline): SGHAT, FQNNGV. CDR3 loop: CASSPGKGFSKNSPLHF. In DNA, the CDR3 is TGTGCCAGCAGCCCGGGAAAGGGGTTCTCTAAGAATTCACCCCTCCACTTT.

This clonotype was recorded at least ten times. The chain has TRBV9 and TRBJ1-2; TRBD1 matches at 9 bases. CDR1 is SGDLS and CDR2 is YYNGEE in the germline V gene. V shed 2 bases, J shed 2 bases, and the junction held 4 bases outside the gene matches. CDR3 length equals 15 residues. The CDR3 DNA sequence: TGTGCCAGCAGCGTGGGACAGGGTAGAAACTATGGCTACACCTTC. This gives the protein CASSVGQGRNYGYTF.

This chain uses TRBV29-1 with TRBJ2-3; TRBD1 aligns across 7 bases. This CDR3 is 14 amino acids long. V dropped 6 bases and J dropped 0; count of bases not matched to a gene: 6. Germline V gene data show CDR1 as SQVTM and CDR2 as ANQGSEA. The CDR3 loop reads CSVLGQFSTDTQYF. The CDR3 DNA follows: TGCAGCGTCCTGGGACAGTTTAGCACAGATACGCAGTATTTT.